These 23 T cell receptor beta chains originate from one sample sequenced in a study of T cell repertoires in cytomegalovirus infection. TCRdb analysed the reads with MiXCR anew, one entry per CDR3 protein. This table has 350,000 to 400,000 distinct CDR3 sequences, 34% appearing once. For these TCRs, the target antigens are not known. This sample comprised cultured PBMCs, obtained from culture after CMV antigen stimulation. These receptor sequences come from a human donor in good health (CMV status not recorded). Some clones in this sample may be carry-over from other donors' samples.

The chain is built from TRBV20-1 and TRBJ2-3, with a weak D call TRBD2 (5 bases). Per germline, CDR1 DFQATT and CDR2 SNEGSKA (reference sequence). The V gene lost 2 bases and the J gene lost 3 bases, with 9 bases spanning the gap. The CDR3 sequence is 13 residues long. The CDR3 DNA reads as TGCAGTGCTAGAACGGGGAAGACAGATACGCAGTATTTT. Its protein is CSARTGKTDTQYF.

The CDR3 spells CSARIRQGLDTQYF. CDR3 in DNA: TGCAGTGCTAGGATAAGACAGGGTCTGGATACGCAGTATTTT. The gene calls are TRBV20-1 and TRBJ2-3; 7 nucleotides agree with TRBD1. Trimming cost V 3 bases and J 6 bases; bases outside gene matches: 9. The CDR3 is 14 residues long. CDR1 DFQATT and CDR2 SNEGSKA come from the germline V gene (reference sequence).

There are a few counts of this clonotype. The CDR3 loop reads CASSFSTGLQGYTF. CDR3 nucleotides: TGTGCCAGCAGCTTCTCGACCGGACTGCAGGGCTACACCTTC. The chain has TRBV11-2 and TRBJ1-2; D is unclear. Germline V CDR1 and CDR2: SGHAT, FQNNGV. V was pared by 3 bases and J by 8 bases, with 16 bases between. The CDR3 totals 14 residues.

CDR3: CASRVPGLAGGSNEQFF. The CDR3 nucleotides are TGTGCCAGCAGGGTCCCGGGACTAGCGGGAGGAAGTAATGAGCAGTTCTTC. J is TRBJ2-1 and V is TRBV7-9; 15 positions agree with TRBD2. The CDR3 contains 17 residues. In germline, CDR1 is SEHNR, CDR2 FQNEAQ (reference sequence). J gave up 7 bases and V 6 bases, and 10 bases lay outside the gene matches.

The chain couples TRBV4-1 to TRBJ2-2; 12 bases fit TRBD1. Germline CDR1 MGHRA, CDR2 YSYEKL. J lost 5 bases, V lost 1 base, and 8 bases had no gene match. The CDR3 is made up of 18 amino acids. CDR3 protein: CASSQGSGTGGRTGELFF. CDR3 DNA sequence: TGCGCCAGCAGCCAAGGCTCCGGGACAGGGGGCAGGACCGGGGAGCTGTTTTTT.

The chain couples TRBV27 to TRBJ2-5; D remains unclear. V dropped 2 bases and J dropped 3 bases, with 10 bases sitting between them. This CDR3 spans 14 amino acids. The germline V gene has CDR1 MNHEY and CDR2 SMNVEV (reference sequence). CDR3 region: CASSLRRREETQYF. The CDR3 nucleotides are TGTGCCAGCAGTTTAAGGCGCAGAGAAGAGACCCAGTACTTC.

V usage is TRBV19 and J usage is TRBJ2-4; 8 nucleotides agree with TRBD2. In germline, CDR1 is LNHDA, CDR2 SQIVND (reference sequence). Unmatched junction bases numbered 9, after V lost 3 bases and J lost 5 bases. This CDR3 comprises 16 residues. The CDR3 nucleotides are TGTGCCAGTAGTATGGGATTGGGACTAGGAGAAAACATTCAGTACTTC. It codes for CASSMGLGLGENIQYF.

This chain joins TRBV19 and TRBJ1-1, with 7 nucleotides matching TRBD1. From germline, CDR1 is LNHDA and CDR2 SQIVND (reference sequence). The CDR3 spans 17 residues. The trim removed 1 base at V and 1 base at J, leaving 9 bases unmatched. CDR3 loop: CASSIVRRGTENTEAFF. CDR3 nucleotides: TGTGCCAGTAGTATAGTTAGGAGGGGGACAGAGAACACTGAAGCTTTCTTT.

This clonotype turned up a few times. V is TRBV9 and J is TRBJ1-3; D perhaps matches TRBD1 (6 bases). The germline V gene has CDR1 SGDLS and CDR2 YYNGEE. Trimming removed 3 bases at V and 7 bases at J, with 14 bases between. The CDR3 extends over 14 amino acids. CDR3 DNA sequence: TGTGCCAGCAGCGCGTCTACAGGGTATAACACCATATATTTT. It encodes CASSASTGYNTIYF.

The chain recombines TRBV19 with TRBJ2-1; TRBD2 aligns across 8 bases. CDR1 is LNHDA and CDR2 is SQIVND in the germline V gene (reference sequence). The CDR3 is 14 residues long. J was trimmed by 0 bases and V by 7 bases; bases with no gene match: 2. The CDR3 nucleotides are TGTGCCAGTACAGCGGGGGACTCCTACAATGAGCAGTTCTTC. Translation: CASTAGDSYNEQFF.

CDR3 sequence: CASSRDSPNEQFF. The CDR3 DNA reads as TGTGCCAGCAGCCGGGACTCCCCCAATGAGCAGTTCTTC. This chain links TRBV7-9 with TRBJ2-1, with D possibly matching TRBD2 (6 bases). Germline CDR1 is SEHNR and CDR2 is FQNEAQ (reference sequence). CDR3 length equals 13 residues. V was clipped by 5 bases and J by 6 bases, with 11 bases between them.

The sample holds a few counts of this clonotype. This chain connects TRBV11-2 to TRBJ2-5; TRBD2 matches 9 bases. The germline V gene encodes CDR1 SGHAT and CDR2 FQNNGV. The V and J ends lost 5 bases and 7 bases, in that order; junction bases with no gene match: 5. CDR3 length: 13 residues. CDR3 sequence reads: CASSTTSGTTQYF. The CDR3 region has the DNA TGTGCCAGCAGCACGACTAGCGGAACGACCCAGTACTTC.

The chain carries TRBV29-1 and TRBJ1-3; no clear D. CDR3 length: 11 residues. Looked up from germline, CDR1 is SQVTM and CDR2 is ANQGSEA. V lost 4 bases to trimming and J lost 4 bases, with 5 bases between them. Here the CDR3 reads CSVARGNTIYF. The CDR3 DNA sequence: TGCAGCGTTGCCAGAGGAAACACCATATATTTT.

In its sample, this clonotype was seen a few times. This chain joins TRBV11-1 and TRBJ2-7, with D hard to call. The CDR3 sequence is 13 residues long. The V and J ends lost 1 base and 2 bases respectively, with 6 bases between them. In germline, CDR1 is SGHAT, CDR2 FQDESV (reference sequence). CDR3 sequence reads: CASSLETTYEQYF. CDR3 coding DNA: TGTGCCAGCAGCTTAGAAACTACCTACGAGCAGTACTTC.

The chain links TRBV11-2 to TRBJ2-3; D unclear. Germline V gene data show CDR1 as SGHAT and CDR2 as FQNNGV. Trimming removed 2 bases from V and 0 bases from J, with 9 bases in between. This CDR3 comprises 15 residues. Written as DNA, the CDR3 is TGTGCCAGCAGCTTAAGACTGGGGAGCACAGATACGCAGTATTTT. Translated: CASSLRLGSTDTQYF.

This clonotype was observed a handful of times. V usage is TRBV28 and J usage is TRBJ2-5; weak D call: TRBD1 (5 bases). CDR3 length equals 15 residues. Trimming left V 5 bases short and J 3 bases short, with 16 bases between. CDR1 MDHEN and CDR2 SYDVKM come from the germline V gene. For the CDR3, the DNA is TGTGCCAGCAGTCGACTCCTTGCGGACAAAGAGACCCAGTACTTC. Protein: CASSRLLADKETQYF. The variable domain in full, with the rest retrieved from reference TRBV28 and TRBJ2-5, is DVKVTQSSRYLVKRTGEKVFLECVQDMDHENMFWYRQDPGLGLRLIYFSYDVKMKEKGDIPEGYSVSREKKERFSLILESASTNQTSMYLCASSRLLADKETQYFGPGTRLLVL.

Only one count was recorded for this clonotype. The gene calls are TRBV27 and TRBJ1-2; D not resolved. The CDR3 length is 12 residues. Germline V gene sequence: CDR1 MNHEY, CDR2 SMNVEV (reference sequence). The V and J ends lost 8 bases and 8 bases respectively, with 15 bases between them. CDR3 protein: CASPPRIEGYTF. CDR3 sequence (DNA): TGTGCCAGCCCTCCGAGGATTGAGGGCTACACCTTC.

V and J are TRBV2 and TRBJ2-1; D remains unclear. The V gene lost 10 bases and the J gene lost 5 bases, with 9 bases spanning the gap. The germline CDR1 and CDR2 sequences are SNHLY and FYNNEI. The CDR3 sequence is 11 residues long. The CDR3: CAKALNNEQFF. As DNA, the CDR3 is TGTGCCAAGGCCCTCAACAATGAGCAGTTCTTC.

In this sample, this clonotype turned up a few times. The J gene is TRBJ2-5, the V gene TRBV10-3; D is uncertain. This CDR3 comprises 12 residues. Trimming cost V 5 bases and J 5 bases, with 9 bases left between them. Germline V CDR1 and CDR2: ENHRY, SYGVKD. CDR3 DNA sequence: TGTGCCATCAGTAAGGATTTGGAGACCCAGTACTTC. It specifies CAISKDLETQYF.

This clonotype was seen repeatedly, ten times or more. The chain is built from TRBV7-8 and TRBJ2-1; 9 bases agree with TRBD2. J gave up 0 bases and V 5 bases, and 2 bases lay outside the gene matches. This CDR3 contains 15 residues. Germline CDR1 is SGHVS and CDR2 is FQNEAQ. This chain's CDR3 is CASSISGGSYNEQFF. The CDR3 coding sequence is TGTGCCAGCAGCATTAGCGGGGGCTCCTACAATGAGCAGTTCTTC.

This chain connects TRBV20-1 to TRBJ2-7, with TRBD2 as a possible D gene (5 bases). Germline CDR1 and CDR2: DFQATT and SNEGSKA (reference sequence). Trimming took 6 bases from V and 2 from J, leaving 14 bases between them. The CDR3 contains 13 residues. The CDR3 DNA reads TGCAGTGCACCTAAGACTACAACCTACGAGCAGTACTTC. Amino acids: CSAPKTTTYEQYF.

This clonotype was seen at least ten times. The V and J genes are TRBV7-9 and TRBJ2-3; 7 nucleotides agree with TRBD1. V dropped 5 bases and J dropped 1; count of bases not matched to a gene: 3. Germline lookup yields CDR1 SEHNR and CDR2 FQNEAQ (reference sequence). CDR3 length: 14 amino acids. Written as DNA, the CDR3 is TGTGCCAGCAGCCCCGGACAGGGCACAGATACGCAGTATTTT. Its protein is CASSPGQGTDTQYF. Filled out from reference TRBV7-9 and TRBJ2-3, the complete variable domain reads DTGVSQNPRHKITKRGQNVTFRCDPISEHNRLYWYRQTLGQGPEFLTYFQNEAQLEKSRLLSDRFSAERPKGSFSTLEIQRTEQGDSAMYLCASSPGQGTDTQYFGPGTRLTVL.

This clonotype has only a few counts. The CDR3 spells CAISESGYNEQFF. CDR3 coding DNA: TGTGCCATCAGTGAGTCGGGGTACAATGAGCAGTTCTTC. The V gene is TRBV10-3, the J gene TRBJ2-1; D not resolved. V shed 0 bases and J shed 4 bases, with 4 bases lying between them. The CDR3 spans 13 residues. Germline values: CDR1 ENHRY, CDR2 SYGVKD.